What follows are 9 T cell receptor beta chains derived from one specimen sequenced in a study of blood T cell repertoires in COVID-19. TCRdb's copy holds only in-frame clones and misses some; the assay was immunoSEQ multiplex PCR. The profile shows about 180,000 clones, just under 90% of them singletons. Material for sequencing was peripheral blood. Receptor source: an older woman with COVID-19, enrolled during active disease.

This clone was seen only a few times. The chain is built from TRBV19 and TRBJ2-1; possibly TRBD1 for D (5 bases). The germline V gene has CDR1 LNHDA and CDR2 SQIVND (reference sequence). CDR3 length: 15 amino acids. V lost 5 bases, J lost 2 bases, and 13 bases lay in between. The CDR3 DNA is TGTGCCAGTAGTTTTGCAAAAGGGGCCTACAATGAGCAGTTCTTC. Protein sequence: CASSFAKGAYNEQFF.

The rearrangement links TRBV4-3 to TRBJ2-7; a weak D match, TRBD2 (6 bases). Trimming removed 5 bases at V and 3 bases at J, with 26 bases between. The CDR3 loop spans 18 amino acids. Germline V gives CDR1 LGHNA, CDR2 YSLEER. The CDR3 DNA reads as TGCGCCAGCAGCGAGTCCGGACTACAAATCCAAGACCTCTACGAGCAGTACTTC. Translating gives CASSESGLQIQDLYEQYF.

This CDR3 reads CSVGIDYEQYF. The CDR3 DNA reads as TGCAGTGTGGGCATAGACTACGAGCAGTACTTC. The chain links TRBV20-1 to TRBJ2-7; D gene unclear. The CDR3 covers 11 residues. Germline values: CDR1 DFQATT, CDR2 SNEGSKA (reference sequence). V lost 7 bases to trimming and J lost 3 bases, with 10 bases between them.

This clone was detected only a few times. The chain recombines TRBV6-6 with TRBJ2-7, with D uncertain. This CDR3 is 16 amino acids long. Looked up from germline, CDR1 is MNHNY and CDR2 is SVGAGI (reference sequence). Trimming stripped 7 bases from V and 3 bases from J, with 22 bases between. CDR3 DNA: TGTGCCAGCACCTCAGAGTTGAACAGACACTTCTACGAGCAGTACTTC. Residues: CASTSELNRHFYEQYF.

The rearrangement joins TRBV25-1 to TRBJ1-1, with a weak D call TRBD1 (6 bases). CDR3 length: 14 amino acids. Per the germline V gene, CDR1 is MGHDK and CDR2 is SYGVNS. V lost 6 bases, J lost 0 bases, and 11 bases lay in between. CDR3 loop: CASRLTGMNTEAFF. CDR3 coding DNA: TGTGCCAGCAGATTGACAGGAATGAACACTGAAGCTTTCTTT.

The CDR3 nucleotides read TGTGCCAGCAGCACCCGGGACAGCTATGGCTACACCTTC. Its translation is CASSTRDSYGYTF. The chain joins TRBV7-9 to TRBJ1-2; 7 nucleotides align to TRBD1. Germline CDR1 and CDR2: SEHNR and FQNEAQ (reference sequence). V shed 5 bases and J 4 bases; nucleotides not matched to a gene: 4. There are 13 residues in the CDR3.

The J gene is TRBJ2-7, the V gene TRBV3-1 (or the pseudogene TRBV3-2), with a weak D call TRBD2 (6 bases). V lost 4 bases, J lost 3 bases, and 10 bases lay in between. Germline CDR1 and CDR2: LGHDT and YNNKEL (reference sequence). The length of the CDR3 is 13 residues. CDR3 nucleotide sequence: TGTGCCAGCAGCCGGGGGGAGCTCTACGAGCAGTACTTC. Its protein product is CASSRGELYEQYF.

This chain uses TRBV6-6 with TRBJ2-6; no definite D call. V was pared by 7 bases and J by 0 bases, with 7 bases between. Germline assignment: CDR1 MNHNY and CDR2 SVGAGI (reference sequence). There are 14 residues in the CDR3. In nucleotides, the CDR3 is TGTGCCAGCAAATGGGCCTCTGGGGCCAACGTCCTGACTTTC. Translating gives CASKWASGANVLTF.

For the CDR3, the DNA is TGTGCCAGCAGTTCCGACAGGGGGCGACGGAGTGGCTACACCTTC. It yields the protein CASSSDRGRRSGYTF. The chain carries TRBV28 and TRBJ1-2; 10 bases are shared with TRBD1. CDR1 and CDR2 (germline): MDHEN, SYDVKM. The CDR3 is made up of 15 amino acids. The J segment lost 7 bases and the V segment lost 4 bases, leaving 9 bases of the junction unmatched.